The 11 T cell receptor beta chains reported below all come from one sample, sequenced in a study of cytomegalovirus exposure and HLA in healthy donors. Researchers ran the PCR with 60 Vbeta and 13 Jbeta primers. Generated by immunoSEQ multiplex PCR, the TCRdb table keeps only in-frame clones and is missing some. Of over 150,000 clones in the sample, 80% to 85% were seen once. The sequencing input was PBMCs. The receptors were gathered from a boy younger than 10 in good health and CMV-seronegative.

The chain links TRBV6-6 to TRBJ1-2; a possible D gene is TRBD1 (6 bases). CDR1 is MNHNY and CDR2 is SVGAGI in the germline V gene (reference sequence). V was pared by 0 bases and J by 2 bases, with 13 bases between. The CDR3 totals 16 residues. As DNA, the CDR3 is TGTGCCAGCAGTTACTCGCCTGACAGGTACAACTATGGCTACACCTTC. Its protein is CASSYSPDRYNYGYTF.

This chain uses TRBV6-1 with TRBJ2-2, with 10 nucleotides matching TRBD1. J gave up 3 bases and V 4 bases, and 2 bases lay outside the gene matches. Per germline, CDR1 MNHNS and CDR2 SASEGT. This CDR3 spans 15 amino acids. CDR3 loop: CASSVGQGYTGELFF. CDR3 coding DNA: TGTGCCAGCAGTGTGGGACAGGGGTACACCGGGGAGCTGTTTTTT.

The V and J genes are TRBV28 and TRBJ2-7, with a tentative D call TRBD1 (7 bases). CDR1 is MDHEN, CDR2 SYDVKM, per germline. This CDR3 comprises 15 residues. Trimming cost V 6 bases and J 1 base, with 16 bases left between them. The CDR3 here is CASRGGQQTSYEQYF. The CDR3 DNA reads TGTGCCAGCAGGGGGGGACAGCAGACTTCCTACGAGCAGTACTTC.

The chain joins TRBV7-9 to TRBJ2-7; TRBD1 aligns across 9 bases. Trimming cost V 5 bases and J 1 base; bases outside gene matches: 9. The CDR3 length is 16 residues. Per germline, CDR1 SEHNR and CDR2 FQNEAQ (reference sequence). Here the CDR3 DNA reads TGTGCCAGCAGCGCCGGACAGGGGATCCTATCCTACGAGCAGTACTTC. It encodes CASSAGQGILSYEQYF.

The chain uses TRBV7-9 and TRBJ2-7; tentative D call: TRBD2 (5 bases). Germline CDR1 is SEHNR and CDR2 is FQNEAQ (reference sequence). The CDR3 has 13 residues. The V end lost 3 bases, the J end lost 7 bases, and 13 bases lay between the germline ends. The CDR3 protein is CASSFGAVGEQYF. CDR3 sequence (DNA): TGTGCCAGCAGCTTCGGAGCGGTCGGGGAGCAGTACTTC.

The V call is TRBV18, the J call TRBJ1-2; D may be TRBD1 (5 bases). The CDR3 extends over 13 amino acids. CDR1 is KGHSH, CDR2 LQKENI, per germline. V lost 3 bases, J lost 2 bases, and 7 bases lay in between. CDR3 nucleotides: TGTGCCAGCTCACCTCAGGGAAACTATGGCTACACCTTC. It translates to CASSPQGNYGYTF.

The rearrangement uses TRBV12-5 and TRBJ1-2; D might be TRBD1 (6 bases). CDR3 length: 13 residues. V was trimmed by 6 bases and J by 2 bases, leaving 10 bases between them. CDR1 and CDR2 (germline): LGHNT, FRNRAP. The CDR3 nucleotides read TGTGCTAGTGGGATTACAGGGAACTATGGCTACACCTTC. It encodes CASGITGNYGYTF.

V is TRBV18 and J is TRBJ1-1, with TRBD1 matching over 7 bases. V dropped 3 bases and J dropped 5; count of bases not matched to a gene: 9. This CDR3 is 15 amino acids long. Germline V CDR1 and CDR2: KGHSH, LQKENI. The CDR3 loop is CASSPSHRGNTEAFF. The CDR3 DNA sequence: TGTGCCAGCTCACCTTCTCACAGGGGTAATACTGAAGCTTTCTTT.

There are a few counts of this clone. V gene TRBV2 combines with J gene TRBJ1-1; D is unresolved. The V and J ends lost 7 bases and 6 bases respectively, with 12 bases between them. This CDR3 spans 12 amino acids. CDR1 and CDR2 from the germline V gene are SNHLY and FYNNEI. The CDR3 sequence is CASIRRGAEAFF. The CDR3 coding sequence is TGTGCCAGCATTCGTCGAGGCGCTGAAGCTTTCTTT.

This clone was counted between two and nine times. This chain joins TRBV28 and TRBJ2-1; 12 positions match TRBD2. Germline V lookup: CDR1 MDHEN, CDR2 SYDVKM. The CDR3 is 15 residues long. The V and J ends lost 8 bases and 5 bases, in that order; junction bases with no gene match: 7. The CDR3 loop is CASETSGRWNNEQFF. CDR3 DNA sequence: TGTGCCAGCGAGACTAGCGGGAGATGGAACAATGAGCAGTTCTTC.

The chain joins TRBV7-6 to TRBJ1-3; D might be TRBD1 (5 bases). V was trimmed by 1 base and J by 0 bases, leaving 7 bases between them. CDR3 size: 15 residues. Germline lookup yields CDR1 SGHVS and CDR2 FNYEAQ. CDR3 sequence (DNA): TGTGCCAGCAGCTTAGACAGGAGCTCTGGAAACACCATATATTTT. It translates to CASSLDRSSGNTIYF.